This T cell receptor beta chain is from a study of blood T cell repertoires in COVID-19. Turning to the study itself: The United States, Italy and Spain were the sources of the acute and convalescent COVID-19 samples. PBMCs, B-cell-depleted T cells, or T cells were the source of the cDNA or gDNA that made up the material.

V was clipped by 7 bases and J by 4 bases, with 17 bases between them. This CDR3 spans 15 amino acids. Germline lookup yields CDR1 MNHNY and CDR2 SVGAGI (reference sequence). Under the authors' procedure: Estimation of nucleated cell counts was performed using reference gene primer amplification. TCRdb's table, derived via immunoSEQ multiplex PCR, lists solely in-frame clones and lacks some. The DNA gave D and trimming, while V, J and clone size come from that table. Seen here are more than 50,000 clones, more than 60% observed once, and the top ten hold 14%. This receptor was taken from a woman aged 70-85 years with acute or convalescent COVID-19. Sequenced material: peripheral blood. The rearrangement links TRBV6-6 to TRBJ2-1; D may be TRBD2 (5 bases). As DNA, the CDR3 is TGTGCCAGCACCTTACGGGATCAAAGATACAATGAGCAGTTCTTC. Its translation: CASTLRDQRYNEQFF.